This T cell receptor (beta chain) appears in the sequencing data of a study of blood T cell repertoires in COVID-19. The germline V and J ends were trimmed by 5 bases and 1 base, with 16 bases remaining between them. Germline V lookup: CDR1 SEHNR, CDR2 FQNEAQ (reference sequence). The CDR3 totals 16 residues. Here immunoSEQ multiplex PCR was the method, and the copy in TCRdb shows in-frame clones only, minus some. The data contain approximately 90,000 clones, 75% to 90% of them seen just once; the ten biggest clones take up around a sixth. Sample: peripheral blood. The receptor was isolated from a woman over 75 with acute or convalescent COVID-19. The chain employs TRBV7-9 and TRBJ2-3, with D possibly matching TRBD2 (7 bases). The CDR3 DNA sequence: TGTGCCAGCAGCCCAGGCGGGGGCCGAGGCACAGATACGCAGTATTTT. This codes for CASSPGGGRGTDTQYF.